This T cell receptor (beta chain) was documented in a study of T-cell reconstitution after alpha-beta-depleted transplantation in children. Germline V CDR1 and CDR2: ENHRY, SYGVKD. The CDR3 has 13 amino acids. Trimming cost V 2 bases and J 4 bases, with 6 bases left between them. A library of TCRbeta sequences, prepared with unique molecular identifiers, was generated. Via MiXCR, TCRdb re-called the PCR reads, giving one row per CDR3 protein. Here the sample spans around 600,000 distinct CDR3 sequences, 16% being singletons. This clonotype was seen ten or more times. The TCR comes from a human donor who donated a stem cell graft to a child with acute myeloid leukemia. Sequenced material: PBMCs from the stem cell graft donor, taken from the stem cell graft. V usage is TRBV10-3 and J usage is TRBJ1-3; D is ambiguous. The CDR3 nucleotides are TGTGCCATCAGTGAGACAGCAGGAAACACCATATATTTT. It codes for CAISETAGNTIYF.